What follows are 5 T cell receptor beta chains derived from one specimen sequenced in a study of T cells after yellow fever vaccination. Via MiXCR, TCRdb re-called the 5' RACE reads, giving one row per CDR3 protein. The table has about 630,000 distinct CDR3 sequences, 10% to 15% seen once. The source material was PBMCs, sampled on the day of the yellow fever booster vaccination. Source of these receptors: a man aged 25-45 years who received the YFV17D yellow fever vaccine.

The chain links TRBV12-3 or TRBV12-4 to TRBJ2-4, with D perhaps TRBD2 (6 bases). V lost 4 bases and J lost 0, with 13 bases in between. The CDR3 has 16 residues. CDR3 in DNA: TGTGCCAGCAGTTCGGGGACTTCCCTAGCCAAAAACATTCAGTACTTC. This encodes CASSSGTSLAKNIQYF.

In the case of this clonotype: One junction end does not reproduce the germline sequence, and a read error may be involved. The chain carries TRBV6-1 and TRBJ2-5, with a weak D call TRBD1 (6 bases). Germline V gene sequence: CDR1 MNHNS, CDR2 SASEGT. The length of the CDR3 is 14 residues. Written as DNA, the CDR3 is TGTGCCAGCAACTTACAGGGCGTCCAAGGGACCCAGTACTTC. This translates into CASNLQGVQGTQYF.

This clonotype came up a few times. Just one base apart from a much larger clone, this may be a read error. This chain uses TRBV7-9 with TRBJ2-7, with unresolved D. Deletions cut 0 bases from V and 0 bases from J, with 3 bases between. Germline V gene sequence: CDR1 SEHNR, CDR2 FQNEAQ (reference sequence). The CDR3 contains 13 residues. CDR3 protein: CASSLATSYEQYF. As DNA, the CDR3 is TGTGCCAGCAGCTTAGCCACCTCCTACGAGCAGTACTTC.

This rearrangement joins TRBV7-9 to TRBJ2-1; TRBD2 agrees at 8 bases. This CDR3 is built from 13 residues. Germline-derived CDR1 and CDR2 are SEHNR and FQNEAQ (reference sequence). Trimming took 5 bases from V and 9 from J; bases not matched to a gene: 6. CDR3 nucleotide sequence: TGTGCCAGCAGCCCTGCCGGGGGGGCTGAGCAGTTCTTC. It codes for CASSPAGGAEQFF.

CDR3 residues: CASRVQGQSYNEQFF. DNA of the CDR3: TGTGCCAGCAGAGTACAGGGACAATCCTACAATGAGCAGTTCTTC. This chain uses TRBV12-3 or TRBV12-4 with TRBJ2-1; TRBD1 might be the D (6 bases). Trimming cost V 6 bases and J 1 base, with 13 bases left between them. This CDR3 has 15 amino acids.